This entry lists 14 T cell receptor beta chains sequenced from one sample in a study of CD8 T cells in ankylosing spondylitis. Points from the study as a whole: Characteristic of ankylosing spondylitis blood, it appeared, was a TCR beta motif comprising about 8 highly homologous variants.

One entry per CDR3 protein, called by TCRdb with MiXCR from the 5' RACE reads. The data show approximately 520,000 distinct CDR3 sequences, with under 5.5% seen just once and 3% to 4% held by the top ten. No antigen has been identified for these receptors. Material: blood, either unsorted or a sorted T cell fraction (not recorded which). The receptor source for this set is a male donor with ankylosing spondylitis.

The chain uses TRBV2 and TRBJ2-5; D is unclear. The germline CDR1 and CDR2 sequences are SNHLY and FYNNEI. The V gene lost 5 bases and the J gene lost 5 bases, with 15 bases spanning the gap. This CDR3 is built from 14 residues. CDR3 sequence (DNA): TGTGCCAGCAGTCACCCCGATCCTTGGGAGACCCAGTACTTC. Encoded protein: CASSHPDPWETQYF.

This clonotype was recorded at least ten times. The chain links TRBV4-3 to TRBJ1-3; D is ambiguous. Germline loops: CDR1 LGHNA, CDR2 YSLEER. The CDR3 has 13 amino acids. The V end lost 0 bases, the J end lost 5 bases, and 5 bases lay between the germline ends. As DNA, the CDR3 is TGCGCCAGCAGCCAAGATCAACGAAACACCATATATTTT. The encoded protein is CASSQDQRNTIYF.

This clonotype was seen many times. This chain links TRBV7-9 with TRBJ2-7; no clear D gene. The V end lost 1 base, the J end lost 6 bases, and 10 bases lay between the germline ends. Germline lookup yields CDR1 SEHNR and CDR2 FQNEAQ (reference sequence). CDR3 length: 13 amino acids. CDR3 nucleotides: TGTGCCAGCAGCTTAGTCGCCTTTGGCGAGCAGTACTTC. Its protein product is CASSLVAFGEQYF.

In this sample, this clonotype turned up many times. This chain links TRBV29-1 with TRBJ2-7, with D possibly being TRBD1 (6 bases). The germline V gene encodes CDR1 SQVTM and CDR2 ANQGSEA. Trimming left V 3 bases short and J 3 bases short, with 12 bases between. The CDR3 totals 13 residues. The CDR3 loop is CSVEGQRNYEQYF. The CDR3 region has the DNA TGCAGCGTTGAGGGACAACGCAACTACGAGCAGTACTTC.

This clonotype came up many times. The CDR3 DNA sequence: TGTGCCAGCAGCTTGGTAGTGGATGCTGGGGCCAACGTCCTGACTTTC. This gives the protein CASSLVVDAGANVLTF. This chain links TRBV5-5 with TRBJ2-6; unclear D gene. The CDR3 consists of 16 residues. Trimming took 0 bases from V and 2 from J, leaving 9 bases between them. Germline CDR1 is SGHKS and CDR2 is YYEKEE (reference sequence). Variable domain in full (rest from reference TRBV5-5 and TRBJ2-6): DAGVTQSPTHLIKTRGQQVTLRCSPISGHKSVSWYQQVLGQGPQFIFQYYEKEERGRGNFPDRFSARQFPNYSSELNVNALLLGDSALYLCASSLVVDAGANVLTFGAGSRLTVL.

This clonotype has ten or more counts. CDR3 sequence (DNA): TGTGCCAGCAGCTTAGCGACTAGCGGGAGGGTTACAGATACGCAGTATTTT. It specifies CASSLATSGRVTDTQYF. V usage is TRBV7-2 and J usage is TRBJ2-3; 14 bases line up with TRBD2. CDR1 and CDR2 from the germline V gene are SGHTA and FQGNSA. The J segment lost 3 bases and the V segment lost 0 bases, leaving 2 bases of the junction unmatched. There are 17 residues in the CDR3.

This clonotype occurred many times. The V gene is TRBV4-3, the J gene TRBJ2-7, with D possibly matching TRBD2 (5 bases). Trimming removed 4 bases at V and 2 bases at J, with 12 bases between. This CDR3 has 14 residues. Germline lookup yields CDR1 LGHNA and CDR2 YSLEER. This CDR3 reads CASSPKVLAYEQYF. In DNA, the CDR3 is TGCGCCAGCAGCCCAAAGGTACTAGCCTACGAGCAGTACTTC.

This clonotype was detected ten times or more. The CDR3 loop reads CASSGGYRGNNEQFF. CDR3 coding DNA: TGTGCCAGCAGCGGGGGTTACAGGGGAAACAATGAGCAGTTCTTC. The chain is built from TRBV5-6 and TRBJ2-1; 7 positions match TRBD1. CDR3 size: 15 residues. CDR1 and CDR2 (germline): SGHDT, YYEEEE. With V trimmed by 4 bases and J by 5 bases, 9 bases remained unmatched.

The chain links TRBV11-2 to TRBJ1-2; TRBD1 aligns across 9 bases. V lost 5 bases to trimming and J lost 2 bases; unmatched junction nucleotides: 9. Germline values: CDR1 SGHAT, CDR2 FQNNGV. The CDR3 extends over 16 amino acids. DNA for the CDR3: TGTGCCAGCAGCCCCGGGTCCGGGACAGGGAACTATGGCTACACCTTC. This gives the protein CASSPGSGTGNYGYTF.

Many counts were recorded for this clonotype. CDR3 sequence: CASSSRRDRYLADTQYF. The DNA for the CDR3 is TGTGCCAGCAGCTCCCGACGGGACAGGTATCTCGCAGATACGCAGTATTTT. J is TRBJ2-3 and V is TRBV7-9, with 8 nucleotides matching TRBD1. CDR1 and CDR2 (germline): SEHNR, FQNEAQ (reference sequence). With V trimmed by 4 bases and J by 4 bases, 13 bases remained unmatched. The CDR3 length is 17 residues.

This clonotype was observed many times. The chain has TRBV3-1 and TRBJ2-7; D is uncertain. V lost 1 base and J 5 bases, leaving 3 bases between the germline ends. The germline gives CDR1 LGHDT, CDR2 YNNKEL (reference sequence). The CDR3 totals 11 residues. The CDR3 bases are TGTGCCAGCAGCCAAGGTCACGAGCAGTACTTC. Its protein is CASSQGHEQYF.

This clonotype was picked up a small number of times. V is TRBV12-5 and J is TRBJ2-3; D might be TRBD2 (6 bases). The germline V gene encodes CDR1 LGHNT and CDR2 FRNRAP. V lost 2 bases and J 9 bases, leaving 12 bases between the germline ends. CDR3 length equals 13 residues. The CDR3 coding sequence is TGTGCTAGTGGTTTGCAAAACCGGGGGACGCAGTATTTT. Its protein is CASGLQNRGTQYF.

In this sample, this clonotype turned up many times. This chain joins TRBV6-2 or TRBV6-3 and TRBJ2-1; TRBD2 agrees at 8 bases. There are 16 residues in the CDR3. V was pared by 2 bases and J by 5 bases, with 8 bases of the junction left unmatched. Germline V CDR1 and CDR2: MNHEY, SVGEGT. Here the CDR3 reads CASSYRPAGVHNEQFF. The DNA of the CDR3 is TGTGCCAGCAGTTACAGGCCAGCGGGGGTGCACAATGAGCAGTTCTTC.

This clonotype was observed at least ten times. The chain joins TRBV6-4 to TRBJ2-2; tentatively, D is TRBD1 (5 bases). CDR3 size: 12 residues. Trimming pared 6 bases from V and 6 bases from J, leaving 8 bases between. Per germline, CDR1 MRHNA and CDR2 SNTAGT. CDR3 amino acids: CASRAGPGELFF. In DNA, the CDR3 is TGTGCCAGCAGAGCAGGGCCCGGGGAGCTGTTTTTT.